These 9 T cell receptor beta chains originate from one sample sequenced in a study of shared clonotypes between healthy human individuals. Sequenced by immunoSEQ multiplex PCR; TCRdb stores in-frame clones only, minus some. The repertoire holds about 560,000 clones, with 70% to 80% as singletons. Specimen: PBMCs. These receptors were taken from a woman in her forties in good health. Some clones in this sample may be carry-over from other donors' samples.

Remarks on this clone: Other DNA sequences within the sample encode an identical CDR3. CDR3 in DNA: TGTGCCAGCAGCGTAGGAGCGGACCCCTCCTACGAGCAGTACTTC. As protein: CASSVGADPSYEQYF. The J gene is TRBJ2-7, the V gene TRBV9; the D gene is possibly TRBD2 (5 bases). This CDR3 contains 15 residues. V was clipped by 0 bases and J by 0 bases, with 10 bases between them. Germline CDR1 is SGDLS and CDR2 is YYNGEE.

The CDR3 region is CASSHPGSPKETQYF. CDR3 bases: TGCGCCAGCAGCCATCCCGGGAGCCCAAAGGAGACCCAGTACTTC. V usage is TRBV4-1 and J usage is TRBJ2-5, with D possibly being TRBD2 (6 bases). The V gene's germline CDR1 is MGHRA and CDR2 YSYEKL. V was shortened by 3 bases and J by 5 bases, with 16 bases between the two germline ends. The CDR3 sequence is 15 residues long.

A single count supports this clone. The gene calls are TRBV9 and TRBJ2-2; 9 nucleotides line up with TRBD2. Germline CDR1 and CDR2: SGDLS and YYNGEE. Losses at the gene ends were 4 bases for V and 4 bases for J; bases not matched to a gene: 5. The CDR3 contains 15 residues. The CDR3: CASSISGSPTGELFF. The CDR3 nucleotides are TGTGCCAGCAGCATTAGCGGGAGCCCCACCGGGGAGCTGTTTTTT.

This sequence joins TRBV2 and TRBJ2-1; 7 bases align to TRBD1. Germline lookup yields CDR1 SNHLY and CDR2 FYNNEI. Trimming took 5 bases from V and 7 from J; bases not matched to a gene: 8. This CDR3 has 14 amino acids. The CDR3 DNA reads TGTGCCAGCAGTCTCAGGGGGACAATTAATGAGCAGTTCTTC. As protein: CASSLRGTINEQFF.

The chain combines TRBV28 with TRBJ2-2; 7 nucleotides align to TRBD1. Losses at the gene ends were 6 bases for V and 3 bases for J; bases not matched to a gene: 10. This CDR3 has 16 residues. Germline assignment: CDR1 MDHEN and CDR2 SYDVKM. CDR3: CASSTTGWDHTGELFF. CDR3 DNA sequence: TGTGCCAGCAGCACGACAGGGTGGGACCACACCGGGGAGCTGTTTTTT. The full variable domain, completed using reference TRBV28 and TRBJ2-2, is DVKVTQSSRYLVKRTGEKVFLECVQDMDHENMFWYRQDPGLGLRLIYFSYDVKMKEKGDIPEGYSVSREKKERFSLILESASTNQTSMYLCASSTTGWDHTGELFFGEGSRLTVL.

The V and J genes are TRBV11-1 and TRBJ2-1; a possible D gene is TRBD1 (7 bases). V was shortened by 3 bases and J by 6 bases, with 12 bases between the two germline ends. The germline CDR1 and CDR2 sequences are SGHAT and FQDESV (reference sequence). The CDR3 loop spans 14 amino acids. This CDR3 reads CASSFLQGGNEQFF. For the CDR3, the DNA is TGTGCCAGCAGCTTTCTTCAGGGGGGCAATGAGCAGTTCTTC.

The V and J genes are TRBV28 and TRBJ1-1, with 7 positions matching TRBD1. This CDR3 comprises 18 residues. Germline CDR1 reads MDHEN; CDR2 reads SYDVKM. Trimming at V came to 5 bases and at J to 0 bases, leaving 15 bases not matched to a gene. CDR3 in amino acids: CASSRFRGLRGLNTEAFF. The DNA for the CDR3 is TGTGCCAGCAGTCGCTTTAGGGGGCTCAGGGGATTGAACACTGAAGCTTTCTTT. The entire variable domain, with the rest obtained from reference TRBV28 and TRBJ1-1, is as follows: DVKVTQSSRYLVKRTGEKVFLECVQDMDHENMFWYRQDPGLGLRLIYFSYDVKMKEKGDIPEGYSVSREKKERFSLILESASTNQTSMYLCASSRFRGLRGLNTEAFFGQGTRLTVV.

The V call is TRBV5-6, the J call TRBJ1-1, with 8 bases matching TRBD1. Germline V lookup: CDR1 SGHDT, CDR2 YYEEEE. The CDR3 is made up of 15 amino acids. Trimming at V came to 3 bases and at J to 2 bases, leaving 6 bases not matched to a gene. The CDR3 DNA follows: TGTGCCAGCAGCTGGCGACAGGGGCTTAACACTGAAGCTTTCTTT. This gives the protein CASSWRQGLNTEAFF. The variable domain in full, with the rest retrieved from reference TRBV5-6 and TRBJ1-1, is DAGVTQSPTHLIKTRGQQVTLRCSPKSGHDTVSWYQQALGQGPQFIFQYYEEEERQRGNFPDRFSGHQFPNYSSELNVNALLLGDSALYLCASSWRQGLNTEAFFGQGTRLTVV.

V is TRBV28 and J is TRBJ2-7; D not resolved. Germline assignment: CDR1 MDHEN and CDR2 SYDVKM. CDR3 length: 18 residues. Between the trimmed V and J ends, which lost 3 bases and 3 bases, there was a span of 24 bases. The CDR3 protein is CASSLVLRTAFIVYEQYF. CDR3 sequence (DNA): TGTGCCAGCAGTTTGGTATTGCGGACCGCTTTTATCGTCTACGAGCAGTACTTC.